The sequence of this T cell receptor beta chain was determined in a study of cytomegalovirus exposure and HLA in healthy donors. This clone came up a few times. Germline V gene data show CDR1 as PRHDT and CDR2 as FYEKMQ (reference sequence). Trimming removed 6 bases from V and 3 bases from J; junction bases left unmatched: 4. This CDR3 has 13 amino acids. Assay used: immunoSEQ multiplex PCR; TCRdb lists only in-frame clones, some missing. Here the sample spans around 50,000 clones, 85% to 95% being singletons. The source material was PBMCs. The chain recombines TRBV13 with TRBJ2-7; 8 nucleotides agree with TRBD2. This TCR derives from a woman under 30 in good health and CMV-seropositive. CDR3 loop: CASRPGTSYEQYF. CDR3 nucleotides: TGTGCCAGCAGACCCGGGACTAGCTACGAGCAGTACTTC.